The 3 T cell receptor beta chains reported below all come from one sample, sequenced in a study of neurological immune-mediated disorders. MiXCR was run by TCRdb on the 5' RACE reads, yielding one entry per CDR3 protein. The data contain approximately 45,000 distinct CDR3 sequences, about 12% of them seen just once; the ten biggest clones take up roughly 1.3%. Sequencing was carried out using PBMCs. These receptors came from a female donor in good health.

V is TRBV7-6 and J is TRBJ1-6; 7 bases agree with TRBD1. Per germline, CDR1 SGHVS and CDR2 FNYEAQ. Trimming took 6 bases from V and 10 from J; bases not matched to a gene: 9. The CDR3 is 14 residues long. The CDR3 region has the DNA TGTGCCAGCAGTCTTGAAACAGGGGACTCACCCCTCCACTTT. This gives the protein CASSLETGDSPLHF.

This clonotype was counted at least ten times. The chain joins TRBV20-1 to TRBJ1-2, with no clear D. Trimming removed 3 bases at V and 0 bases at J, with 11 bases between. CDR1 and CDR2 (germline): DFQATT, SNEGSKA (reference sequence). The CDR3 runs 14 residues. CDR3 bases: TGCAGTGCTAGCGCGGATCAGACTAACTATGGCTACACCTTC. This gives the protein CSASADQTNYGYTF.

The table lists this clonotype with many counts. The chain links TRBV4-1 to TRBJ1-4; D is possibly TRBD1 (6 bases). The germline V gene has CDR1 MGHRA and CDR2 YSYEKL. The V and J ends lost 1 base and 5 bases respectively, with 11 bases between them. This CDR3 is 15 amino acids long. The DNA for the CDR3 is TGCGCCAGCAGCCAAGCCGGGACACCGAATGAAAAACTGTTTTTT. Translation: CASSQAGTPNEKLFF.